This entry features one T cell receptor (beta chain) sequence. Germline V gives CDR1 SGHVS, CDR2 FNYEAQ. There are 19 residues in the CDR3. The V segment lost 1 base and the J segment 4 bases; nucleotides outside the gene matches: 17. These data come from a study of blood T cell repertoires in COVID-19. In the original workflow: Reference gene primer amplification gave nucleated cell count estimates. Assay: immunoSEQ multiplex PCR; the TCRdb copy retains only in-frame clones and omits some. Clonal size and the V and J genes are those of that table, whereas D and trimming came from the DNA. The sample lists hundreds of thousands of clones, around 80% seen once, with 4.3% in the top ten. Cohort allocation depended upon clinical history that participants reported.

The rearrangement uses TRBV7-6 and TRBJ2-3, with TRBD2 matching over 7 bases. This TCR came from a man under 40 with acute COVID-19. Sequencing input: PBMCs or T cells enriched from blood (not recorded which). Here the CDR3 reads CASSLVTGSSGLESDTQYF. DNA of the CDR3: TGTGCCAGCAGCTTAGTAACAGGCTCTAGCGGCCTGGAGTCAGATACGCAGTATTTT.